This TCR beta chain comes out of a study of blood T cell repertoires in COVID-19. The wider study: Material from acute and convalescent COVID-19 was sourced from the United States, Italy and Spain. PBMCs, B-cell-depleted T cells, or T cells provided the cDNA or gDNA that made up the material.

V lost 1 base to trimming and J lost 0 bases, with 13 bases between them. The germline CDR1 and CDR2 sequences are GTSNPN and SVGIG (reference sequence). The CDR3 consists of 15 residues. Authors' analysis steps: Nucleated cell counts were estimated from reference gene primer amplification. Sequencing was performed with immunoSEQ multiplex PCR; in TCRdb, only in-frame clones are kept and a portion is missing. The D gene and trimming were derived from the DNA, and the V and J assignments and clone size from that table. This sample carries 90,000 to 120,000 clones, approximately 85% of them seen once, and the ten largest clones take 2.1%.

Sequencing was performed on peripheral blood. The sequence was obtained from a human donor in a cohort sampled during active COVID-19. The chain has TRBV30 and TRBJ2-7; tentatively, D is TRBD1 (5 bases). Here the CDR3 reads CAWSATVQSSYEQYF. DNA for the CDR3: TGTGCCTGGAGTGCGACAGTGCAAAGCTCCTACGAGCAGTACTTC.